This TCR beta chain was obtained from a study of CD8+ T cells in alopecia areata (dated by TCRdb to 2016 to 2018). Context from the whole study: The treated patients, all with moderate-to-severe alopecia areata, were enrolled in an open-label pilot trial of oral tofacitinib given at 5 to 10 mg twice daily. Tofacitinib was given for 6 to 18 months, followed by 6 months of follow-up off drug to assess delayed response and recurrence. The SALT score, which quantifies the percentage of affected scalp surface area, was used to measure disease severity in treated patients. To study T cell clonal expansion in alopecia areata, the researchers applied high-throughput TCRbeta sequencing to both the C3H/HeJ mouse model and human patients. Scalp tissue and sorted CD4+ and CD8+ peripheral blood T cells from patchy and totalis/universalis alopecia areata patients and from healthy controls were covered by human TCRbeta sequencing. Biopsies were taken from tofacitinib-treated patients at baseline and at 4 and 24 weeks of treatment, and a later scalp biopsy was taken in several of the tofacitinib-treated patients. Scalp clonality was compared among normal scalp (n=4), patchy alopecia areata scalp (n=8), and alopecia totalis/universalis scalp (n=8). RNA was obtained with the PAXgene miRNA kit for fixed scalp, the miRNeasy kit for PBMCs, and the RNeasy kit for mouse skin. TCRbeta CDR3 regions were amplified by immunoSEQ multiplex PCR with 35 Vbeta forward and 13 Jbeta reverse primers.

V is pruned by 7 bases and J by 2 bases, leaving 13 bases of the junction without a gene match. Inclusive of the bounding cysteine and phenylalanine, the CDR3 is 16 residues long. Only the CDR3 DNA is retained, 48 bases long and in frame from the first base. For CDR1 and CDR2, the germline V gene lists SGHRS and YFSETQ. Libraries were built with the immunoSEQ multiplex PCR assay. RNA was extracted from all samples and reverse transcribed into cDNA, which served as template for TCR sequencing. SuperScript III was used for first-strand cDNA synthesis, primed with a 2:1 mix of oligo-dT and random hexamers. Amplification bias was assessed with a synthetic immune receptor repertoire, and residual bias was removed computationally. The authors' pipeline ran thus. Raw reads were preprocessed for error removal, and CDR3 was defined according to IMGT conventions as running from the conserved cysteine to phenylalanine. Clonality was computed as 1 minus the Shannon entropy, with the entropy normalized by log2 of the number of productive unique TCRs. Scalp TCRbeta sequences were cross-referenced with sorted blood CD4 and CD8 repertoires so that the CD4 or CD8 identity of scalp clones could be inferred. Sourced from immuneACCESS, this table was stored by TCRdb with only in-frame sequences that have V and J called. A share of the clones is absent; for the studies checked, an unresolved V gene accounts for under half, and the remainder has no known explanation. V, J and clone size are those of that table, while D and trimming were read from the DNA. The sample table lists about 210,000 clones, more than 45% of them with a count of one. Roughly 1.5% of the sample is in the top ten clones.

Regarding this clone: The target of this receptor is not known. Base-call qualities are not available, and no considerably larger clone is one nucleotide away.

The research as a whole found: Scalp clonality and the number of expanded CD8+ clones among the top 100 scalp clones were significantly decreased by tofacitinib. TCR sequences shared between patients were less clear than in mice, possibly partly because of HLA diversity in the patient population. Compared with normal scalp, lesional scalp, particularly in alopecia totalis/universalis, had higher clonality and more expanded CD8+ clones, which suggests antigenic drive. Because the treated cohort was small and had just a single nonresponder, larger studies are needed to establish links between baseline CD8+ expansion and response. Unlike mouse skin, which is dominated by gammadelta T cells, normal human skin has resident alphabeta T cells that are also sequenced, and this complicates analysis of the scalp TCR repertoire. Many expanded lesional clones were found to persist in scalp and blood during tofacitinib treatment, and relapse after treatment cessation may be partly explained by this persistence.

Explained via the paper, the time point label denotes: around 4 weeks on oral tofacitinib. Reading the label with the study, this specimen's treatment or condition is: oral pan-JAK inhibitor, 5-10 mg twice daily. From alopecia areata patients, peripheral blood was collected along with lesional scalp punch biopsies. PBMCs were separated by density centrifugation and stained for CD3, CD4 and CD8, after which CD4+ and CD8+ T cells were sorted on a FACSAria. Sample: CD4+ T cells sorted from blood, taken at week 4, from a patient treated with tofacitinib. The chain couples TRBV5-1 to TRBJ1-1; TRBD1 agrees with 8 junctional bases. This TCR was recovered from a human donor with alopecia areata. The CDR3: CASRRPGTGVNTEAFF. The DNA reads as follows: TGCGCCAGCCGTAGGCCCGGGACAGGCGTTAACACTGAAGCTTTCTTT.